The following is a TCR beta chain sequence with its context. Its antigen remains unidentified. Germline loops: CDR1 SEHNR, CDR2 FQNEAQ (reference sequence). V was clipped by 0 bases and J by 7 bases, with 7 bases between them. CDR3 length: 13 residues. Original methodology: Junction-only immunoSEQ data arrived without quality scores, meaning filtering differed. Clones were sequenced by immunoSEQ multiplex PCR, and TCRdb holds only the in-frame ones, with some missing. D and trimming come from the DNA, and the V and J calls and clone size come from that table. The sample has a few million clones, under 95% seen once. The data derive from a study of shared clonotypes between healthy human individuals. About the study: Three CD4 naive, three CD4 memory, two CD8 naive and one CD8 memory plate were used per donor. Study observations and caveats: Incompleteness in sorted-subset sequencing, despite large depth, was shown by rarefaction. Shared across a handful of donors were about 4.8% of the naive CD4 clonotypes.

Input material: naive CD4+ T cells from PBMCs. Subset denoted: CD45RA+ positively selected. The chain joins TRBV7-9 to TRBJ2-1; tentatively, D is TRBD1 (6 bases). The clonotype was recovered from a man aged 18 to 30 in good health. Some clones in this sample may be carry-over from other donors' samples. The CDR3 here is CASSLARGNEQFF. The CDR3 DNA reads TGTGCCAGCAGCTTAGCCAGGGGAAATGAGCAGTTCTTC.